This T cell receptor beta chain was obtained from a study of cytomegalovirus exposure and HLA in healthy donors. Findings and caveats of the study: CMV serostatus alone was available as immune exposure information. Equally common other TCR beta chains were less clonally expanded than HLA-associated ones, a later analysis found. Reports indicated that the classifier achieved high specificity and sensitivity in diagnosing cytomegalovirus status.

This clone was detected only a few times. The antigen remains undetermined. After removal of 4 bases from V and 4 bases from J, the junction contained 4 bases not matched to a gene. CDR3 length: 15 residues. Germline V lookup: CDR1 SGHRS, CDR2 YFSETQ. The PCR was carried out with 60 Vbeta primers and 13 Jbeta primers. Per the original data handling: The count from a later analysis was 60 million to 85 million unique TCR beta chains, some 12 million of them shared. Profiled with immunoSEQ multiplex PCR; TCRdb holds only in-frame clones, not every one. V, J and clone size were drawn from that table, and D and trimming were deduced from the DNA. The table includes some 140,000 clones, roughly 83% detected once.

This sequence was found in a man younger than 45 in good health and CMV-seropositive. The sample was PBMCs. The genes are TRBV5-1 and TRBJ2-3, with 12 bases fitting TRBD2. The CDR3 coding sequence is TGCGCCAGCAGCACCTGGACTAGCGGGGCAGATACGCAGTATTTT. This sequence encodes CASSTWTSGADTQYF.